Detailed here is one T cell receptor (beta chain). The data derive from a study of T cell responses to AZD1222 COVID-19 vaccine. The repertoire was sequenced with immunoSEQ multiplex PCR; TCRdb's copy has only in-frame clones and lacks some. The data contain 150,000 to 200,000 clones, about 87% of them singletons. CDR1 SGHTA and CDR2 FQGNSA come from the germline V gene. V lost 0 bases and J 5 bases, leaving 8 bases between the germline ends. The CDR3 has 14 residues. The input for sequencing was peripheral blood, taken on day 0 of MenACWY control vaccination. The chain recombines TRBV7-2 with TRBJ1-3, with TRBD1 as a possible D gene (6 bases). The sequence was obtained from an adult in good health. This CDR3 is CASSLADSRNTIYF. The CDR3 DNA is TGTGCCAGCAGCTTAGCGGACAGTCGAAACACCATATATTTT.